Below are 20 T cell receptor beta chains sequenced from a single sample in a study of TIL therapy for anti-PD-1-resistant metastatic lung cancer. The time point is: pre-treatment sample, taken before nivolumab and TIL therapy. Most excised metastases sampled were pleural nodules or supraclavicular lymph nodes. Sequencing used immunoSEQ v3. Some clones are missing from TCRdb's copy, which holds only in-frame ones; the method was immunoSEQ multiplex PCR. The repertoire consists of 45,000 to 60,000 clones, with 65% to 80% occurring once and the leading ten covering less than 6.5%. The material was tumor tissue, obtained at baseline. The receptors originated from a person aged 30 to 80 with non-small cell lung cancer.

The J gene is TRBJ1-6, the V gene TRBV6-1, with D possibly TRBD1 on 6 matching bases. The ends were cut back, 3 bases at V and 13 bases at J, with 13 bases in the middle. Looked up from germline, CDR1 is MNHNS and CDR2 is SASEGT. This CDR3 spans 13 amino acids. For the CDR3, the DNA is TGTGCCAGCAGTGACGGACAGAAAGACCCCCTCCACTTT. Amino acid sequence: CASSDGQKDPLHF.

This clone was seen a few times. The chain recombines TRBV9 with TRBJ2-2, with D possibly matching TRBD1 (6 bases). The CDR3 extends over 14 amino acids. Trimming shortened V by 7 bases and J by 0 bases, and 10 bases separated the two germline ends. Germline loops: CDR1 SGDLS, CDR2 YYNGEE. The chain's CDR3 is CASGQPPNTGELFF. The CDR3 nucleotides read TGTGCCAGCGGACAGCCCCCGAACACCGGGGAGCTGTTTTTT.

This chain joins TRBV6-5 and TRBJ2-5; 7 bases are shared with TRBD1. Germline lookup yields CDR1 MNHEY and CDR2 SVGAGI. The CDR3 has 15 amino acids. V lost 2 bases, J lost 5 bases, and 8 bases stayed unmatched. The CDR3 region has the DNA TGTGCCAGCAGTTACGATGGACAGGTCGGCGAGACCCAGTACTTC. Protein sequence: CASSYDGQVGETQYF.

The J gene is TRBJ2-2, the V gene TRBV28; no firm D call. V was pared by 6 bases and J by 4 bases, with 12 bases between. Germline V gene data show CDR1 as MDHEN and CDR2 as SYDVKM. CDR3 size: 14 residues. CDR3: CASRLGSSTGELFF. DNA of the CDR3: TGTGCCAGCAGGTTGGGCAGCTCCACCGGGGAGCTGTTTTTT. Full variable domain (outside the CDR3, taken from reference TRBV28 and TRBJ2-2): DVKVTQSSRYLVKRTGEKVFLECVQDMDHENMFWYRQDPGLGLRLIYFSYDVKMKEKGDIPEGYSVSREKKERFSLILESASTNQTSMYLCASRLGSSTGELFFGEGSRLTVL.

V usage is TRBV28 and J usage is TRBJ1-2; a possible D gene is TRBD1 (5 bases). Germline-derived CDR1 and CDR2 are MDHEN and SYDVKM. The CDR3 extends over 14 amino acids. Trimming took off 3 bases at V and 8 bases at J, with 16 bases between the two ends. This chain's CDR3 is CASSLPGGTLGYTF. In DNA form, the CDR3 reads TGTGCCAGCAGTTTGCCGGGGGGGACCTTGGGCTACACCTTC.

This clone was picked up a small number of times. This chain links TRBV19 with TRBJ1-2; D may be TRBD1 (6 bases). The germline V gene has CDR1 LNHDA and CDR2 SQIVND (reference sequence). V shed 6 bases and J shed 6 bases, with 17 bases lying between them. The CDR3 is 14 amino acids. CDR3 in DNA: TGTGCCAGTAGACCTACTCCCCGGACAGATGGCTACACCTTC. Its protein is CASRPTPRTDGYTF.

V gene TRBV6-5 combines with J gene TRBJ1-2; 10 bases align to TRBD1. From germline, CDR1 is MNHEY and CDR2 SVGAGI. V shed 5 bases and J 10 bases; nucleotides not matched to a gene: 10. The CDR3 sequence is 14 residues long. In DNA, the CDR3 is TGTGCCAGCAGTGCCCCCCGGACAGGGGGTTACTACACCTTC. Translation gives CASSAPRTGGYYTF.

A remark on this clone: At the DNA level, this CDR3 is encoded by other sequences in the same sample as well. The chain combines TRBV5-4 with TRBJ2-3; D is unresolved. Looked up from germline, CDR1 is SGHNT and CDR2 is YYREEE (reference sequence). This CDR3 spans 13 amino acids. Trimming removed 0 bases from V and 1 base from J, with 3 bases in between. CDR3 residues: CASSLAGTDTQYF. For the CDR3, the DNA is TGTGCCAGCAGCTTGGCGGGCACAGATACGCAGTATTTT.

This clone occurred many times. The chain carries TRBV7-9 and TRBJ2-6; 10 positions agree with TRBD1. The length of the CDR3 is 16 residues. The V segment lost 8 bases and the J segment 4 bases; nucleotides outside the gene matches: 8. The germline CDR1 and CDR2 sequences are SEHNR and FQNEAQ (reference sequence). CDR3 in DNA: TGTGCCAGCCGCCAGGACAGGGGGGCCGGGGCCAACGTCCTGACTTTC. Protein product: CASRQDRGAGANVLTF.

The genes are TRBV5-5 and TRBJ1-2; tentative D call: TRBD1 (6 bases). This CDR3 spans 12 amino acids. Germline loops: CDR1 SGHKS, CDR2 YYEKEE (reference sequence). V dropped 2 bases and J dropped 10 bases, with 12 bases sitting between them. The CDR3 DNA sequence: TGTGCCAGCAGCTTTACCACAGGGACCTACACCTTC. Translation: CASSFTTGTYTF.

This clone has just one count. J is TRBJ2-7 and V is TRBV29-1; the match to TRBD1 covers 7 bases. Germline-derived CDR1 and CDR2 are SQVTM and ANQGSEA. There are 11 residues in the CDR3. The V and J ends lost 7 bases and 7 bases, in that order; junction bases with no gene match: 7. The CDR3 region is CSGQTGWEQYF. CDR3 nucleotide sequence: TGCAGCGGGCAGACAGGGTGGGAGCAGTACTTC.

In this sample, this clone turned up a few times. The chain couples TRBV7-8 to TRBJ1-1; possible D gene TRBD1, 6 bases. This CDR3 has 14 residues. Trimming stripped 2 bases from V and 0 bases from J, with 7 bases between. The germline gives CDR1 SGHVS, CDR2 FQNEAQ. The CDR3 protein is CASSLRTVNTEAFF. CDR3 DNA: TGTGCCAGCAGCTTACGGACAGTGAACACTGAAGCTTTCTTT.

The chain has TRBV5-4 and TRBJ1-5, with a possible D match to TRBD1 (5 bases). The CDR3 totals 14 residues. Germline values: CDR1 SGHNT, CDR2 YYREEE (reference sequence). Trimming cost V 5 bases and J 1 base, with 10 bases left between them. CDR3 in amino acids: CASRLTVSNQPQHF. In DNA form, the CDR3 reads TGTGCCAGCAGGCTGACAGTGAGCAATCAGCCCCAGCATTTT. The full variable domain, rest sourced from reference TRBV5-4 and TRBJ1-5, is ETGVTQSPTHLIKTRGQQVTLRCSSQSGHNTVSWYQQALGQGPQFIFQYYREEENGRGNFPPRFSGLQFPNYSSELNVNALELDDSALYLCASRLTVSNQPQHFGDGTRLSIL.

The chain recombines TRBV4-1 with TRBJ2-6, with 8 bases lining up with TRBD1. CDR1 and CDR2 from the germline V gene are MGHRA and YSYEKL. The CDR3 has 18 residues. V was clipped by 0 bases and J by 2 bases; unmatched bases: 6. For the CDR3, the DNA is TGCGCCAGCAGCCAAGATCGGGACAGGTCTGCTGGGGCCAACGTCCTGACTTTC. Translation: CASSQDRDRSAGANVLTF.

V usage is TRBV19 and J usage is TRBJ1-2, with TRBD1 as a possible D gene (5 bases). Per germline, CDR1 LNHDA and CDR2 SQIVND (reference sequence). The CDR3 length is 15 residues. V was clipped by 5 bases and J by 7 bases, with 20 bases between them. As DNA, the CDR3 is TGTGCCAGTAGTCGAACCTGGGGGACGCAGGGTGGCTACACCTTC. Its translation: CASSRTWGTQGGYTF. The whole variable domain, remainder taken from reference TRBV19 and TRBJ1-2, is DGGITQSPKYLFRKEGQNVTLSCEQNLNHDAMYWYRQDPGQGLRLIYYSQIVNDFQKGDIAEGYSVSREKKESFPLTVTSAQKNPTAFYLCASSRTWGTQGGYTFGSGTRLTVV.

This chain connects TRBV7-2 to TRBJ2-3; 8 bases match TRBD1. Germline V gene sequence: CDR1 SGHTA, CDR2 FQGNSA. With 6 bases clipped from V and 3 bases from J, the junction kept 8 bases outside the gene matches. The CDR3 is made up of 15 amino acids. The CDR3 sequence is CASSRQGRWTDTQYF. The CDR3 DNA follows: TGTGCCAGCAGTCGACAGGGGCGATGGACAGATACGCAGTATTTT.

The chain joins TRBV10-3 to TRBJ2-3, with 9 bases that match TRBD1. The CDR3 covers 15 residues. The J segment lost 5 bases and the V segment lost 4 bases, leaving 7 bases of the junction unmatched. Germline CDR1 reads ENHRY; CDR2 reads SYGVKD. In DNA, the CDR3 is TGTGCCATCAGTGGGGACAGGGTGTATGGAGATACGCAGTATTTT. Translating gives CAISGDRVYGDTQYF.

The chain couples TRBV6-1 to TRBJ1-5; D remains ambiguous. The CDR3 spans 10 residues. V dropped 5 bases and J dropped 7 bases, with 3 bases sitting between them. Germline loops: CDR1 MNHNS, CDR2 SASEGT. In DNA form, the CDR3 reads TGTGCCAGCAGTCGGCAGCCCCAGCATTTT. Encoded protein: CASSRQPQHF.

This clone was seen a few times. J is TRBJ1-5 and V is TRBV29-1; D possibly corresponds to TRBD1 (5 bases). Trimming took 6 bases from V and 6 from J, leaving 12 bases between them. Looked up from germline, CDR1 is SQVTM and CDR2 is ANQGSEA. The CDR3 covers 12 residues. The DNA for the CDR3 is TGCAGCGTGGCTGAGGGGAGTCAGCCCCAGCATTTT. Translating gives CSVAEGSQPQHF.

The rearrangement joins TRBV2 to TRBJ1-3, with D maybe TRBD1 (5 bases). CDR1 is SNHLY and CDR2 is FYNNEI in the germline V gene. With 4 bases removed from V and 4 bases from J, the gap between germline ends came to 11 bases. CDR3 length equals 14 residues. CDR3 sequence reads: CASSGQGDGNTIYF. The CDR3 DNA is TGTGCCAGCAGTGGTCAGGGTGACGGAAACACCATATATTTT. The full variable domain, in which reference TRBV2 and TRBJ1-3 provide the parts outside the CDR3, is EPEVTQTPSHQVTQMGQEVILRCVPISNHLYFYWYRQILGQKVEFLVSFYNNEISEKSEIFDDQFSVERPDGSNFTLKIRSTKLEDSAMYFCASSGQGDGNTIYFGEGSWLTVV.